This T cell receptor (beta chain) was retrieved from a study of vaccination effects on CD4 cells after COVID-19. Only in-frame clones appear in the TCRdb table, and some are missing; sequencing was by immunoSEQ multiplex PCR. The sample has 30,000 to 35,000 clones, approximately 70% seen once; the top ten hold 28%. Before any sequencing was done, the ViraFEST assay used viral peptide pools to expand antigen-specific CD4+ T cells. Following a roughly ten-day culture, CD4+ T cells were purified. Sometime from March through December 2020, the person acquired a SARS-CoV-2 infection that PCR confirmed. Wells of some 1.9 million PBMC each were grown with about 9.3 IU/ml IL-2 and around 10 ug/ml peptides. This clone was recorded once. The antigen is unknown. Germline CDR1 and CDR2: SGHTA and FQGNSA. Trimming removed 2 bases from V and 2 bases from J; junction bases left unmatched: 3. The CDR3 has 14 amino acids.

Sequences were derived from CD4+ T cells from PBMCs cultured with a peptide pool, sampled before COVID-19 vaccination. The rearrangement joins TRBV7-2 to TRBJ2-7; 7 bases are shared with TRBD2. The TCR sequence derives from a human donor who had a prior SARS-CoV-2 infection. CDR3 residues: CASSLSLAAYEQYF. The CDR3, as DNA: TGTGCCAGCAGCTTATCGCTAGCGGCCTACGAGCAGTACTTC.